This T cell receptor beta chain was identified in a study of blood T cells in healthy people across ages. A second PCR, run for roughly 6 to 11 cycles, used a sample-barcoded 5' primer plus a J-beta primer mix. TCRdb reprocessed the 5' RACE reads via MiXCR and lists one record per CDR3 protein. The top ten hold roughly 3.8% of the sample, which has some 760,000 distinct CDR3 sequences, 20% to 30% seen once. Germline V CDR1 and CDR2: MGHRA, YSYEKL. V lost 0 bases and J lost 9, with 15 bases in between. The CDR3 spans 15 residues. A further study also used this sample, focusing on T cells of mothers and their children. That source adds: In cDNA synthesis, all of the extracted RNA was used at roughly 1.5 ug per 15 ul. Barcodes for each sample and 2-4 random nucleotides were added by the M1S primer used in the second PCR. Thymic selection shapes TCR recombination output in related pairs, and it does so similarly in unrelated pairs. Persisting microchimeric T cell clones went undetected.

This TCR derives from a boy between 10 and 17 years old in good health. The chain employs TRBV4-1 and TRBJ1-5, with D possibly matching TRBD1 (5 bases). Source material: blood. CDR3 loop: CASSQDDGTKWPQHF. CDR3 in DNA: TGCGCCAGCAGCCAAGATGACGGGACGAAGTGGCCCCAGCATTTT.